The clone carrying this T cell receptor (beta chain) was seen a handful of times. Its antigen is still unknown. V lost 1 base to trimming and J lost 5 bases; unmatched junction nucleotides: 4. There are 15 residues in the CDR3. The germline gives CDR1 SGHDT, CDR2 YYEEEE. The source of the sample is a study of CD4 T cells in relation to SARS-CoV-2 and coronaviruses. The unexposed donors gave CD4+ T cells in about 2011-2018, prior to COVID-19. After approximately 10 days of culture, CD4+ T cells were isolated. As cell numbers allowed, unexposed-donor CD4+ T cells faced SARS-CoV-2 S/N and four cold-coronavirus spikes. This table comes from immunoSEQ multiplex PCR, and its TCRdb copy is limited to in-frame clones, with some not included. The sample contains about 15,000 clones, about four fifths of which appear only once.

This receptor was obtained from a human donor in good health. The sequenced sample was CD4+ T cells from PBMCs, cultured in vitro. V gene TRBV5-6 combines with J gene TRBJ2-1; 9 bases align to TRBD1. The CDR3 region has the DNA TGTGCCAGCAGCTTGTTGGGACAGGGTAACAATGAGCAGTTCTTC. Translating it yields CASSLLGQGNNEQFF.